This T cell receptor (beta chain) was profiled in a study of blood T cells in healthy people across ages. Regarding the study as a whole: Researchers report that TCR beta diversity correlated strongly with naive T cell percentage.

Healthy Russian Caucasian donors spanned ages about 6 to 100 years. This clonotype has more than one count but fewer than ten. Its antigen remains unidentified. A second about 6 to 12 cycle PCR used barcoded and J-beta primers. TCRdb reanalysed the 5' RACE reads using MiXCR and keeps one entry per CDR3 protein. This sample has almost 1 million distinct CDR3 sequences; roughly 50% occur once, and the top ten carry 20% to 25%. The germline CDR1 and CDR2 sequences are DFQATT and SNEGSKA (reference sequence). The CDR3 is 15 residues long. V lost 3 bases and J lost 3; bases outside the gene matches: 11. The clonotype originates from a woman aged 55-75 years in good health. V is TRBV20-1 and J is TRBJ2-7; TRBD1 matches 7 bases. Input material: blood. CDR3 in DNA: TGCAGTGCTAGGCGGAACAGGGGAGCCCTCTACGAGCAGTACTTC. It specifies CSARRNRGALYEQYF.